What follows describes a single T cell receptor (beta chain). This sample was taken from a study of blood T cell repertoires in COVID-19. Germline V gives CDR1 LGHDT, CDR2 YNNKEL (reference sequence). The CDR3 totals 15 residues. V shed 0 bases and J shed 4 bases, with 12 bases lying between them. This table comes from immunoSEQ multiplex PCR, and its TCRdb copy is limited to in-frame clones, with some not included. Found here are roughly 400,000 clones, 70% to 90% of them singletons; the top ten hold 2% to 2.5%. The V gene is TRBV3-1 (or the pseudogene TRBV3-2), the J gene TRBJ1-2; perhaps TRBD1 as D (5 bases). The sample taken for sequencing was PBMCs or T cells enriched from blood (not recorded which). This receptor was taken from a woman aged 40 to 50 with acute COVID-19. In DNA form, the CDR3 reads TGTGCCAGCAGCCAAGAAATCGGGGGATCCTATGGCTACACCTTC. Encoded protein: CASSQEIGGSYGYTF.